Sequencing of this TCR beta chain was carried out in a study of cytomegalovirus exposure and HLA in healthy donors. Across the whole study: One earlier analysis, a look at about 179 million T cells, found around 110 million unique TCR beta sequences. Findings and caveats of the study: An ancestry cluster, one associated with Asian ancestry, reportedly showed fewer N-insertions than the 666-donor mean in a later analysis.

About this clone: Its specificity is unknown.

Both 60 Vbeta primers and 13 Jbeta primers went into the PCR. Some clones are missing from TCRdb's copy, which holds only in-frame ones; the method was immunoSEQ multiplex PCR. This sample has some 200,000 clones, with 60% to 80% found just once. Looked up from germline, CDR1 is LNHDA and CDR2 is SQIVND (reference sequence). V was shortened by 5 bases and J by 0 bases, with 17 bases between the two germline ends. The CDR3 loop spans 17 amino acids. The sequencing sample was made of PBMCs. The gene calls are TRBV19 and TRBJ1-5; D is possibly TRBD1 (5 bases). This sequence originates from a man aged 18 to 29 in good health and CMV-seronegative. CDR3 protein: CASSWTLSWNSNQPQHF. CDR3 bases: TGTGCCAGTAGTTGGACACTTAGCTGGAATAGCAATCAGCCCCAGCATTTT.